The 5 T cell receptor beta chains listed next were all sequenced from one sample in a study of identical twins. TCRdb fed the 5' RACE reads into MiXCR, producing one record per CDR3 protein. Of 200,000 to 300,000 distinct CDR3 sequences listed, about 10% are singletons. The sequenced sample consisted of memory T cells sorted from blood. These receptors came from a man in his forties or fifties in good health.

This clonotype was counted a few times. V is TRBV11-2 and J is TRBJ2-5; 7 bases fit TRBD2. Germline CDR1 reads SGHAT; CDR2 reads FQNNGV. J was trimmed by 4 bases and V by 1 base; bases with no gene match: 12. The CDR3 consists of 17 residues. The DNA for the CDR3 is TGTGCCAGCAGCTTAGTGGTTAGCGGGCCGTTTGGAGAGACCCAGTACTTC. This translates into CASSLVVSGPFGETQYF.

In this sample, this clonotype turned up many times. The V call is TRBV6-2 or TRBV6-3, the J call TRBJ2-3; 9 bases fit TRBD2. The CDR3 is 17 residues long. Germline lookup yields CDR1 MNHEY and CDR2 SVGEGT. The ends lost 0 bases at V and 5 bases at J; junction bases unmatched: 9. CDR3 in DNA: TGTGCCAGCAGTTACTCGAAGGTAGCGGGAGAGCAAGATACGCAGTATTTT. Its translation is CASSYSKVAGEQDTQYF.

The chain carries TRBV4-1 and TRBJ1-2; no definite D call. The CDR3 consists of 14 residues. The V end lost 2 bases, the J end lost 3 bases, and 10 bases lay between the germline ends. Germline-derived CDR1 and CDR2 are MGHRA and YSYEKL. CDR3 in amino acids: CASSQRLKYYGYTF. CDR3 bases: TGCGCCAGCAGCCAACGGCTGAAGTACTATGGCTACACCTTC.

This clonotype was detected many times. V is TRBV5-1 and J is TRBJ2-5; D is uncertain. V lost 3 bases to trimming and J lost 5 bases, with 8 bases between them. The germline CDR1 and CDR2 sequences are SGHRS and YFSETQ. This CDR3 has 12 amino acids. CDR3 DNA sequence: TGCGCCAGCAGCTGGGAAAGTGAGACCCAGTACTTC. Translating it yields CASSWESETQYF.

There are a few counts of this clonotype. V is TRBV5-1 and J is TRBJ2-5; TRBD2 might be the D (5 bases). The V gene lost 2 bases and the J gene lost 5 bases, with 13 bases spanning the gap. The length of the CDR3 is 14 residues. In germline, CDR1 is SGHRS, CDR2 YFSETQ. The CDR3 loop is CASSFNGLGETQYF. Written as DNA, the CDR3 is TGCGCCAGCAGCTTCAACGGACTGGGGGAGACCCAGTACTTC. Supplemented by reference TRBV5-1 and TRBJ2-5, the full variable domain reads KAGVTQTPRYLIKTRGQQVTLSCSPISGHRSVSWYQQTPGQGLQFLFEYFSETQRNKGNFPGRFSGRQFSNSRSEMNVSTLELGDSALYLCASSFNGLGETQYFGPGTRLLVL.